This T cell receptor beta chain was retrieved from a study of blood T cell repertoires in COVID-19 (TCRdb year 2020). About the study as a whole: Collaborator samples came from the United States, Italy and Spain and covered acute and convalescent phases of COVID-19. The material from the prospective study consisted of cDNA or gDNA derived from T cells, B-cell-depleted T cells, or PBMCs. Subjects who had been exposed to COVID-19, were actively infected with it, or had recovered from it provided the deeply sampled blood TCRbeta repertoires that made up the dataset. The repertoires were released in a freely available public database meant as a resource for research on the immune response to SARS-CoV-2. Samples came from the ongoing ImmuneRACE study (first 160 participants) plus 1,254 subjects from 6 global collaborators. The sample metadata nearly always contained a de-identified subject ID, COVID-19 status, age in years and sex. Where available, HLA class I and class II types were taken from metadata supplied by the sample provider and were not determined by assay-based typing. General study outcomes and caveats: How much clinical and demographic metadata was included differed by source and by participant, and the metadata was provided uncurated.

In this sample, this clone turned up a few times. Its antigen specificity is not known. Base-call qualities are not available, and no considerably larger clone is one nucleotide away. TCRbeta CDR3 regions were amplified from genomic DNA using the immunoSEQ Assay, a bias-controlled multiplex PCR. The published analysis was carried out like this. The number of nucleated cells in each sample was estimated from the amplification of reference gene primers within the assay. To quantify the absolute abundance of each unique TCRbeta CDR3 rearrangement, sequence reads were collapsed and filtered. For each sample, productive Simpson clonality was calculated as the square root of Simpson's diversity index across productive rearrangements. TCRdb holds this immuneACCESS table with in-frame rearrangements only. Some clones are missing; in checked studies, unresolved V genes explain under half, and the rest has no known cause. That table supplies the V and J calls and clone size; D and trimming were determined from the DNA. The sample includes 140,000 to 150,000 clones, with under 90% observed a single time. The ten largest account for approximately 3.5% of the sample.

The CDR3 covers 14 residues, taking in both the cysteine and the phenylalanine. Only the CDR3 DNA stays, 42 bases, in frame from base 1. Sequences SEHNR (CDR1) and FQNEAQ (CDR2) are obtained from the germline V gene (reference sequence). The junction carries 13 bases between V and J, which are trimmed by 2 bases and 5 bases respectively. Another Seattle source contributed samples from volunteer blood donors who had recovered from COVID-19. The collaborating institutions used their own protocols to collect whole blood in K2EDTA tubes. For TCRbeta analysis, collaborators shipped samples in one of three forms: frozen whole blood, isolated PBMCs, or DNA extracted from either of those sample types.

This TCR was recovered from a man in his 70s who had recovered from COVID-19. The chain is made from TRBV7-9 and TRBJ2-7; TRBD2 is perhaps the D gene, given 5 matching bases. Sequences were obtained from peripheral blood. CDR3 loop: CASSLQTRRNEQYF. The sequence in DNA is TGTGCCAGCAGCTTACAGACCCGGAGGAACGAGCAGTACTTC.